These 16 T cell receptor beta chains came from one sample sequenced in a study of Ad26.COV2.S vaccination and SARS-CoV-2 variants. This table comes from immunoSEQ multiplex PCR, and its TCRdb copy is limited to in-frame clones, with some not included. The data contain some 340,000 clones, 70% to 90% of them seen just once; the ten biggest clones take up under 2%. Treatment reported: over 15 received Ad26.COV2.S at low or high dose, single or two shots; about 5 received placebo; per-sample allocation not given. Sampling took place 63 days after the first vaccine or placebo injection. This specimen consisted of peripheral blood, obtained in a trial of Ad26.COV2.S vaccine versus placebo. The source is a person between 18 and 65 years old who received the Ad26.COV2.S COVID-19 vaccine or a placebo.

The J gene is TRBJ1-2, the V gene TRBV4-3; 8 bases line up with TRBD1. CDR3 size: 15 residues. The ends lost 3 bases at V and 4 bases at J; junction bases unmatched: 7. From germline, CDR1 is LGHNA and CDR2 YSLEER. The CDR3 nucleotides read TGCGCCAGCAGCCACGGGACAGGTGGGGTCTATGGCTACACCTTC. Amino acid sequence: CASSHGTGGVYGYTF.

The CDR3 is CASSPFPPGTTNTDTQYF. The CDR3 DNA reads TGCGCCAGCAGTCCTTTCCCTCCCGGGACTACAAACACAGATACGCAGTATTTT. This rearrangement joins TRBV5-1 to TRBJ2-3; 7 bases are shared with TRBD2. This CDR3 spans 18 amino acids. The junction had 17 bases not matched to a gene; V was cut back by 5 bases and J by 2 bases. Germline values: CDR1 SGHRS, CDR2 YFSETQ. Filled out from reference TRBV5-1 and TRBJ2-3, the complete variable domain reads KAGVTQTPRYLIKTRGQQVTLSCSPISGHRSVSWYQQTPGQGLQFLFEYFSETQRNKGNFPGRFSGRQFSNSRSEMNVSTLELGDSALYLCASSPFPPGTTNTDTQYFGPGTRLTVL.

This clone was picked up one time. The genes are TRBV10-3 and TRBJ2-7; D remains unclear. The CDR3 has 11 residues. CDR1 is ENHRY, CDR2 SYGVKD, per germline. The V gene lost 8 bases and the J gene lost 1 base, with 6 bases spanning the gap. CDR3 region: CAIRPSYEQYF. The CDR3 bases are TGTGCCATCCGTCCTTCCTACGAGCAGTACTTC.

V is TRBV6-2 or TRBV6-3 and J is TRBJ1-5, with 7 bases matching TRBD1. CDR1 MNHEY and CDR2 SVGEGT come from the germline V gene. Trimming at V came to 2 bases and at J to 3 bases, leaving 4 bases not matched to a gene. The CDR3 runs to 15 residues. CDR3 nucleotide sequence: TGTGCCAGCAGTTACGGGGACAGACCCAATCAGCCCCAGCATTTT. Residues: CASSYGDRPNQPQHF.

The V and J genes are TRBV7-2 and TRBJ1-2; 10 bases line up with TRBD1. Germline CDR1 and CDR2: SGHTA and FQGNSA. The CDR3 contains 14 residues. The J segment lost 8 bases and the V segment lost 1 base, leaving 4 bases of the junction unmatched. For the CDR3, the DNA is TGTGCCAGCAGCTTAGTCGACAGGGGGCACGGCTACACCTTC. It yields the protein CASSLVDRGHGYTF. Full variable domain (remainder filled in from reference TRBV7-2 and TRBJ1-2): GAGVSQSPSNKVTEKGKDVELRCDPISGHTALYWYRQSLGQGLEFLIYFQGNSAPDKSGLPSDRFSAERTGGSVSTLTIQRTQQEDSAVYLCASSLVDRGHGYTFGSGTRLTVV.

A single count supports this clone. The chain combines TRBV5-1 with TRBJ2-2, with TRBD2 as a possible D gene (6 bases). This CDR3 spans 16 amino acids. The V gene's germline CDR1 is SGHRS and CDR2 YFSETQ. The V gene lost 0 bases and the J gene lost 3 bases, with 12 bases spanning the gap. The CDR3 region has the DNA TGCGCCAGCAGCTTGGTCGGGGGTTCGGACACCGGGGAGCTGTTTTTT. Translated, it gives CASSLVGGSDTGELFF.

The rearrangement links TRBV20-1 to TRBJ2-3, with a possible D match to TRBD2 (5 bases). Germline CDR1 is DFQATT and CDR2 is SNEGSKA (reference sequence). V dropped 3 bases and J dropped 1 base, with 14 bases sitting between them. The CDR3 extends over 15 amino acids. In nucleotides, the CDR3 is TGCAGTGCTAGTGGATTAGGAGGAGGCACAGATACGCAGTATTTT. Protein product: CSASGLGGGTDTQYF.

J is TRBJ1-6 and V is TRBV18; no reliable D call. Germline V gene lookup returns CDR1 KGHSH and CDR2 LQKENI. The V end was cut by 1 base, the J end by 5 bases, with 9 bases between. The CDR3 sequence is 15 residues long. The CDR3, as DNA: TGTGCCAGCTCACCACTTTGGGCGGATAATTCACCCCTCCACTTT. It specifies CASSPLWADNSPLHF.

This clone was counted only a few times. CDR3 residues: CASMSDRVSYEQYF. The CDR3 coding sequence is TGTGCCAGCATGAGTGACAGGGTATCCTACGAGCAGTACTTC. V usage is TRBV6-5 and J usage is TRBJ2-7; 7 bases are a match to TRBD1. Germline V CDR1 and CDR2: MNHEY, SVGAGI. Germline trimming cut 7 bases from V and 1 base from J; bases unmatched to any gene: 7. The CDR3 spans 14 residues.

The genes are TRBV9 and TRBJ1-5; 9 bases map to TRBD1. This CDR3 contains 15 residues. Per germline, CDR1 SGDLS and CDR2 YYNGEE. J gave up 5 bases and V 3 bases, and 6 bases lay outside the gene matches. The DNA for the CDR3 is TGTGCCAGCAGCGCGGGGACAGGGTACGATCAGCCCCAGCATTTT. This gives the protein CASSAGTGYDQPQHF. Looking up the rest from reference TRBV9 and TRBJ1-5 gives the full variable domain: DSGVTQTPKHLITATGQRVTLRCSPRSGDLSVYWYQQSLDQGLQFLIQYYNGEERAKGNILERFSAQQFPDLHSELNLSSLELGDSALYFCASSAGTGYDQPQHFGDGTRLSIL.

Only one count was recorded for this clone. Other DNA sequences from this sample encode an identical CDR3 as well. This chain links TRBV6-5 with TRBJ1-4, with TRBD1 matching over 10 bases. The CDR3 covers 13 residues. CDR1 MNHEY and CDR2 SVGAGI come from the germline V gene. Trimming cost V 6 bases and J 8 bases; bases outside gene matches: 3. The CDR3 DNA follows: TGTGCCAGCAGGACAGGGGGCAACGAAAAACTGTTTTTT. Translating gives CASRTGGNEKLFF.

The CDR3 loop reads CASRPDTLNSPLHF. CDR3 nucleotides: TGTGCCAGCAGACCGGACACACTTAATTCACCCCTCCACTTT. The chain has TRBV6-6 and TRBJ1-6; D possibly corresponds to TRBD1 (5 bases). Germline-derived CDR1 and CDR2 are MNHNY and SVGAGI (reference sequence). Between the trimmed V and J ends, which lost 6 bases and 6 bases, there was a span of 12 bases. The CDR3 is made up of 14 amino acids.

The V gene is TRBV2, the J gene TRBJ2-7; D is unclear. The germline V gene encodes CDR1 SNHLY and CDR2 FYNNEI. V lost 6 bases, J lost 6 bases, and 15 bases lay in between. This CDR3 is 13 amino acids long. The CDR3 sequence: CASRPPAPTEQYF. The CDR3 coding sequence is TGTGCCAGCAGACCTCCCGCTCCTACCGAGCAGTACTTC.

The J gene is TRBJ1-4, the V gene TRBV20-1; no clear D. Trimming stripped 1 base from V and 8 bases from J, with 5 bases between. Germline V gene data show CDR1 as DFQATT and CDR2 as SNEGSKA (reference sequence). The CDR3 has 11 residues. CDR3 sequence (DNA): TGCAGTGCTAGAGTAAACGAAAAACTGTTTTTT. This translates into CSARVNEKLFF.

J is TRBJ2-3 and V is TRBV5-5, with TRBD2 as a possible D gene (5 bases). V lost 2 bases and J lost 2, with 12 bases in between. Germline lookup yields CDR1 SGHKS and CDR2 YYEKEE (reference sequence). The CDR3 has 15 residues. This CDR3 reads CASSFAAAITDTQYF. The CDR3 DNA follows: TGTGCCAGCAGCTTTGCAGCGGCGATCACAGATACGCAGTATTTT.

The chain combines TRBV2 with TRBJ2-1; the D is unclear. Trimming stripped 10 bases from V and 0 bases from J, with 10 bases between. Germline CDR1 and CDR2: SNHLY and FYNNEI. CDR3 length: 13 residues. The CDR3 here is CATLVSSYNEQFF. CDR3 coding DNA: TGTGCCACCTTAGTGTCCTCCTACAATGAGCAGTTCTTC. The complete variable domain, with remaining parts taken from reference TRBV2 and TRBJ2-1, reads EPEVTQTPSHQVTQMGQEVILRCVPISNHLYFYWYRQILGQKVEFLVSFYNNEISEKSEIFDDQFSVERPDGSNFTLKIRSTKLEDSAMYFCATLVSSYNEQFFGPGTRLTVL.